The clone carrying this T cell receptor (beta chain) has just a few counts. A multiplex PCR was run with 60 Vbeta primers and 13 Jbeta primers. Authors' processing steps: An analysis performed later counted 70 million to 90 million unique TCR beta chains (roughly 11 million of them shared). TCRdb keeps only in-frame clones here, not all; method: immunoSEQ multiplex PCR. V and J calls and clone size are given by that table; D and trimming were obtained from the DNA. The top ten hold approximately 3% of the sample, which has approximately 150,000 clones, roughly 70% seen once. This sample stems from a study of cytomegalovirus exposure and HLA in healthy donors. All donors participated as healthy donors of bone marrow. Germline V gives CDR1 LNHNV, CDR2 YYDKDF (reference sequence). V was clipped by 3 bases and J by 2 bases; unmatched bases: 9. The CDR3 is made up of 16 amino acids.

The sequencing input was PBMCs. The V call is TRBV15, the J call TRBJ2-5; 7 bases are shared with TRBD1. The TCR was taken from a male donor in good health and CMV-seronegative. Here the CDR3 DNA reads TGTGCCACCAGCAGCCCCGAAAGGGGGCCACAAGAGACCCAGTACTTC. Protein: CATSSPERGPQETQYF. Variable domain in full (rest from reference TRBV15 and TRBJ2-5): DAMVIQNPRYQVTQFGKPVTLSCSQTLNHNVMYWYQQKSSQAPKLLFHYYDKDFNNEADTPDNFQSRRPNTSFCFLDIRSPGLGDTAMYLCATSSPERGPQETQYFGPGTRLLVL.